This TCR beta chain was profiled in a study of Graves' ophthalmopathy and Graves' hyperthyroidism. The length of the CDR3 is 15 residues. CDR1 KGHDR and CDR2 SFDVKD come from the germline V gene. The V and J ends lost 10 bases and 2 bases respectively, with 17 bases between them. In regard to this clonotype: The antigen is unknown.

Study observations and caveats: Discrimination between ophthalmopathy and stable hyperthyroidism by a 13-signature model showed about 89% sensitivity and over 70% specificity. Ophthalmopathy progression was predicted by the model at approximately 70% sensitivity and less than 75% specificity. Most thyroid clonotypes expanded beyond 0.001 frequency were also found in blood.

An approximately 10 ml volume of fresh peripheral blood provided the PBMCs. Using RNA transcripts, the TCR beta CDR3 regions were amplified. First-round RT-PCR employed HTBI primers, with a second-round multiplex PCR after it. TCRdb re-called the multiplex PCR reads with MiXCR, one entry per CDR3 protein. This table holds fewer than 600,000 distinct CDR3 sequences, around 15% found once. This receptor was obtained from a woman in her 30s with Graves' ophthalmopathy. Source material: blood. The chain links TRBV24-1 to TRBJ1-5, with D maybe TRBD1 (6 bases). CDR3: CATGGSGVGNQPQHF. The CDR3 region has the DNA TGTGCCACGGGTGGGTCAGGGGTGGGCAATCAGCCCCAGCATTTT.